The rows below give T cell receptor beta chains drawn from one sample of a study of cytomegalovirus exposure and HLA in healthy donors. TCRdb's copy holds only in-frame clones and misses some; the assay was immunoSEQ multiplex PCR. Recorded for this sample: about 200,000 clones. The specimen was PBMCs. The receptors originated from a man aged 25 to 40 in good health and CMV-seronegative. CDR3s include the opening cysteine and the closing phenylalanine or tryptophan. The D gene is left open where the match is weak.

j_call d_call v_call cdr3_length cdr3_nt cdr3_aa
TRBJ1-2 NA TRBV18 13 TGTGCCAGCTCACCAGAAGGGGCAGGTGGCTACACCTTC CASSPEGAGGYTF
TRBJ2-1 NA TRBV27 19 TGTGCCAGCAGTTTATGGGCCCCCCAGCGGAGGGTTATTTGGAATGAGCAGTTCTTC CASSLWAPQRRVIWNEQFF
TRBJ1-2 NA TRBV10-3 13 TGTGCCATCAGTGAAATACAGGGTGATGGCTACACCTTC CAISEIQGDGYTF
TRBJ1-2 NA TRBV27 15 TGTGCCAGCAGCCAAAGTTGGTTAGAGGACTATGGCTACACCTTC CASSQSWLEDYGYTF
TRBJ2-6 TRBD2 TRBV7-6 19 TGTGCCAGCAGCGCAGGACTAGCGGGGACCCTCTCTGGGGCCAACGTCCTGACTTTC CASSAGLAGTLSGANVLTF
TRBJ2-5 NA TRBV5-8 15 TGTGCCAGCAGCTACACGTCCTGGTACCAAGAGACCCAGTACTTC CASSYTSWYQETQYF
TRBJ2-1 NA TRBV4-2 14 TGTGCCAGCAGCCAGATATCTGGCATCGATGAGCAGTTCTTC CASSQISGIDEQFF
TRBJ2-2 NA TRBV5-1 16 TGCGCCAGCAGCTGGGGGACTCAGGGCGGGACCGGGGAGCTGTTTTTT CASSWGTQGGTGELFF
TRBJ1-1 TRBD1 TRBV6-6 14 TGTGCCAGCACGTCAACCGGACAGGGCTCTGAAGCTTTCTTT CASTSTGQGSEAFF
TRBJ2-7 NA TRBV7-2 14 TGTGCCAGCAGCTTAGGTAACGGTCTTCTCGAGCAGTACTTC CASSLGNGLLEQYF
TRBJ1-1 NA TRBV5-1 14 TGCGCCAGCAGCTCGCGCGACGGCGGGACTGAAGCTTTCTTT CASSSRDGGTEAFF
TRBJ2-3 NA TRBV9 14 TGTGCCAGCAGCCCCCCCGGGTCCACAGATACGCAGTATTTT CASSPPGSTDTQYF
TRBJ2-1 NA TRBV11-2 15 TGTGCCAGCAGCTTATTAGCGTTTGGGGTGCATGAGCAGTTCTTC CASSLLAFGVHEQFF
TRBJ2-7 TRBD1 TRBV27 14 TGTGCCAGCAGTTTAGGGACAGGGATTTACGAGCAGTACTTC CASSLGTGIYEQYF
TRBJ1-2 NA TRBV11-2 12 TGTGCCAGCAGCTTAGCGGTTTATGGCTACACCTTC CASSLAVYGYTF
TRBJ2-7 TRBD2 TRBV7-2 16 TGTGCCAGCAGCTCCTTTGGCGGGGGGGGGACCTACGAGCAGTACTTC CASSSFGGGGTYEQYF
TRBJ2-5 TRBD1 TRBV7-7 16 TGTGCCAGCAGCTCCACAGGGGCGGTGGGAAAAGAGACCCAGTACTTC CASSSTGAVGKETQYF
TRBJ1-3 TRBD1 TRBV2 15 TGTGCCAGCAGTCTGGGACAGGTCTCTGGAAACACCATATATTTT CASSLGQVSGNTIYF
TRBJ2-7 NA TRBV27 19 TGTGCCAGCAGTTTAGTCGGGGGGCTTGCCAGACTCCCTTCCGGGGAGCAGTACTTC CASSLVGGLARLPSGEQYF
TRBJ2-1 NA TRBV6-5 14 TGTGCCAGCCGTAAGTGGGGCTCTAACAATGAGCAGTTCTTC CASRKWGSNNEQFF
TRBJ1-2 NA TRBV18 13 TGTGCCAGCTCACCACCAGGGGAAGATGGCTACACCTTC CASSPPGEDGYTF
TRBJ2-3 TRBD2 TRBV18 16 TGTGCCAGCTCACCCCCTAGCGGGGGGACGTCGGATACGCAGTATTTT CASSPPSGGTSDTQYF
TRBJ2-3 NA TRBV6-1 16 TGTGCCAGCAGTGTCAATGCAGGAACCCGAACGGATACGCAGTATTTT CASSVNAGTRTDTQYF
TRBJ1-3 NA TRBV6-1 16 TGTGCCAGCAGTGAAGAAACCTACTACTCTGGAAACACCATATATTTT CASSEETYYSGNTIYF
TRBJ1-1 NA TRBV19 11 TGTGCCAGTACTTTTCTCACTGAAGCTTTCTTT CASTFLTEAFF
TRBJ2-7 NA TRBV9 15 TGTGCCAGCAGCTCCTCAGCGGCCGGCTCCTACGAGCAGTACTTC CASSSSAAGSYEQYF
TRBJ1-5 NA TRBV4-2 15 TGTGCCAGCAGCCAATTCTCGGGGGGGACGGGACCCCAGCATTTT CASSQFSGGTGPQHF
TRBJ2-1 TRBD1 TRBV30 15 TGTGCCTGGAGTAGAGGGGGCGGCGCCTACAATGAGCAGTTCTTC CAWSRGGGAYNEQFF
TRBJ2-7 TRBD2 TRBV7-9 15 TGTGCCAGCAGCTTAGTTCCTAGCGGAACCTACGAGCAGTACTTC CASSLVPSGTYEQYF
TRBJ2-1 TRBD2 TRBV29-1 14 TGCAGCGTCCCTACTAGCGGGAGGGCCTCCAAGCAGTTCTTC CSVPTSGRASKQFF
TRBJ2-7 TRBD1 TRBV7-2 17 TGTGCCAGCAGCTTAGGGCCAGACAGGGGTTGGGGGTACGAGCAGTACTTC CASSLGPDRGWGYEQYF
TRBJ1-2 NA TRBV6-5 12 TGTGCCAGCAGTTCCGCGAGGGATGGCTACACCTTC CASSSARDGYTF
TRBJ1-1 NA TRBV29-1 14 TGCAGCGTTGTGAACAGGGCAGAAGGTGTTGAAGCTTTTTTT CSVVNRAEGVEAFF
TRBJ2-7 TRBD2 TRBV5-6 17 TGTGCCAGCAGCTTGGCTGGACTAGCGGGGGGACGGGGGGAGCAGTACTTC CASSLAGLAGGRGEQYF
TRBJ1-1 TRBD1 TRBV2 15 TGTGCCAGCAGGGGGCCGACAGGGTGGAACACTGAAGCTTTCTTT CASRGPTGWNTEAFF
TRBJ1-4 TRBD1 TRBV5-1 15 TGCGCCAGCAGCAACGGACAGGGGGGTAGGGAAAAACTGTTTTTT CASSNGQGGREKLFF
TRBJ2-2 TRBD2 TRBV28 16 TGTGCCAGCAAGGATCCGGCGGGAGTGCGCACCGGGGAGCTGTTTTTT CASKDPAGVRTGELFF
TRBJ2-7 NA TRBV5-4 12 TGTGCCAGCAGCTTACTCTCCTACGAGCAGTACTTC CASSLLSYEQYF
TRBJ2-3 NA TRBV11-2 16 TGTGCCAGCAGCTTAGGCCCTACAGGGTTGGTAGATACGCAGTATTTT CASSLGPTGLVDTQYF
TRBJ2-7 NA TRBV10-3 14 TGTGCCATCAGAGAGCCAGGGGCAACCTACGAGCAGTACTTC CAIREPGATYEQYF
TRBJ1-4 NA TRBV18 15 TGTGCCAGCTCACCGGGAGGGAACGGTAATGAAAAACTGTTTTTT CASSPGGNGNEKLFF
TRBJ2-2 TRBD2 TRBV14 16 TGTGCCAGCAGCCAAAAGGGACTACTTAACACCGGGGAGCTGTTTTTT CASSQKGLLNTGELFF
TRBJ1-1 TRBD1 TRBV9 15 TGTGCCAGCAGCGTAGAGGGGACAGAAAGGGAAGAAGCTTTCTTT CASSVEGTEREEAFF
TRBJ1-1 TRBD1 TRBV6-6 15 TGTGCCAGCAGTTACAACAGGGGAAGGAACACTGAAGCTTTCTTT CASSYNRGRNTEAFF
TRBJ1-4 TRBD1 TRBV9 15 TGTGCCAGCAGTGTACTGGGACAGGGAAATGAAAAACTGTTTTTT CASSVLGQGNEKLFF
TRBJ2-7 TRBD2 TRBV5-4 14 TGTGCCAGCAGCCTGGGACTAGCGTCTTACGAGCAGTACTTC CASSLGLASYEQYF